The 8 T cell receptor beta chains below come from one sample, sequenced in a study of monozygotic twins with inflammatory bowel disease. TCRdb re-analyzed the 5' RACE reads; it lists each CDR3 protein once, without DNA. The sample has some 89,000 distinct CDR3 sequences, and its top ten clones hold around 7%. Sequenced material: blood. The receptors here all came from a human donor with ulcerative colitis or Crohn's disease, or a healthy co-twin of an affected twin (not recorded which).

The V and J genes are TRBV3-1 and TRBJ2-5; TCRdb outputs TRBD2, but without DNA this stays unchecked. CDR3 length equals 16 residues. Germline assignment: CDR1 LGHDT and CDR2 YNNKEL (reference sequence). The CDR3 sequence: CASSPGSGAYQETQYF.

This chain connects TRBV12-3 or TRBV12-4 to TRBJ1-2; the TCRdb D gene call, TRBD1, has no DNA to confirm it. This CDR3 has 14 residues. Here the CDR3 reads CASSPRQGIYGYTF.

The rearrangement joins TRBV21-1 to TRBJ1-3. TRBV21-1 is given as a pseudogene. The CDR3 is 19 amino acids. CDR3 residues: CASSKKGGTRDLPGNTIYF.

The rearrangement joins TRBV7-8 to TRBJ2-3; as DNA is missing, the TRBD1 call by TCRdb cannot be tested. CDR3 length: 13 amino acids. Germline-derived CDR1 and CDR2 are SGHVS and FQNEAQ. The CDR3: CATATGGSDTQYF.

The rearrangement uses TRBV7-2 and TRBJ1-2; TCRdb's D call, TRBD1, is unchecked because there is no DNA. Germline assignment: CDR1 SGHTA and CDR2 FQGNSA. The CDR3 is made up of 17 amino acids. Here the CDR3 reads CASNLWGTADLNYGYTF.

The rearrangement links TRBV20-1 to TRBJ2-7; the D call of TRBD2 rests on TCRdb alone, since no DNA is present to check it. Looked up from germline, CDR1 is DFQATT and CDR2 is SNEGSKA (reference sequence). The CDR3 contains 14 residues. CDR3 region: CSAGLAGLTYEQYF.

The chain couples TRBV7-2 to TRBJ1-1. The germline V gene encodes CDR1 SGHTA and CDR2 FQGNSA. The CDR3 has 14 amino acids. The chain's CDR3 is CASSYDATFTEAFF.

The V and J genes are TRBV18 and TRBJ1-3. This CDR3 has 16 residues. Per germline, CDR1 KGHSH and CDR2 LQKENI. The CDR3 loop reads CASSPFFRVAGNTIYF.